This TCR beta chain was identified in a study of shared clonotypes between healthy human individuals. Study-level background: Three plates each covered CD4 naive and memory; CD8 naive two, CD8 memory one.

Trimming shortened V by 0 bases and J by 1 base, and 17 bases separated the two germline ends. Germline assignment: CDR1 SGDLS and CDR2 YYNGEE. The CDR3 covers 17 residues. The data were produced by immunoSEQ multiplex PCR, yet TCRdb's version contains in-frame clones alone and is incomplete. Found here are about 2.2 million clones, roughly 95% of them singletons; the top ten hold approximately 1.7%. The naive CD8 subset, CD45RO-negative cells positively selected for CCR7, excluded terminally differentiated effector memory CD45RA+ cells. Caucasian adults living in Nashville, Tennessee, provided all samples.

The sequencing sample was made of naive CD8+ T cells from PBMCs. This chain uses TRBV9 with TRBJ2-7, with D tentatively TRBD1 or TRBD2 (7 bases each). This receptor was obtained from a man aged 18 to 29 in good health. Some clones in this sample may be carry-over from other donors' samples. The CDR3: CASSVAPTGEGSYEQYF. The CDR3, as DNA: TGTGCCAGCAGCGTAGCCCCCACAGGGGAGGGGTCCTACGAGCAGTACTTC.